This T cell receptor beta chain was captured by sequencing in a study of Graves' ophthalmopathy and Graves' hyperthyroidism. The V end lost 0 bases, the J end lost 4 bases, and 30 bases lay between the germline ends. Per germline, CDR1 MNHEY and CDR2 SVGEGT. This CDR3 is built from 21 residues. This clonotype has just a few counts. RNA transcripts served as template for amplifying TCR beta CDR3 sequences. Following a first-round RT-PCR that used HTBI primers, a second-round multiplex PCR was carried out. From the multiplex PCR reads, TCRdb called clonotypes with MiXCR, one entry per CDR3 protein. The data show fewer than 650,000 distinct CDR3 sequences, approximately 22% seen once. Each hyperthyroidism patient was newly diagnosed, with under 2 months' duration, and aged 18 to 65. Ineligible for inclusion were patients with other autoimmune diseases, uncontrolled infections, pregnancy or lactation. Orbital computed tomography, thyroid ultrasound, TRAb, serum thyroxine and clinical symptoms formed the basis of diagnosis. It was from roughly 10 ml of fresh peripheral blood that the PBMCs came.

The rearrangement uses TRBV6-2 or TRBV6-3 and TRBJ1-2; possibly TRBD1 for D (6 bases). This clonotype originated in a young woman with stable Graves' hyperthyroidism. Some clones in this sample may be carry-over from other donors' samples. The sequencing input was peripheral blood. The CDR3 bases are TGTGCCAGCAGTTACTCGATGCCGGGGGCCCTCCTCAACCGAGAGGGCTATGGCTACACCTTC. Amino acids: CASSYSMPGALLNREGYGYTF.